These 9 T cell receptor beta chains share one sample of origin, sequenced in a study of blood T cell repertoires in COVID-19. Sequencing was performed with immunoSEQ multiplex PCR; in TCRdb, only in-frame clones are kept and a portion is missing. The repertoire has about 180,000 clones, around four fifths of them found once; the top ten carry around 7.3%. Sequencing used peripheral blood. The source of these receptors is a woman in her 70s with COVID-19, enrolled during active disease.

The chain carries TRBV4-1 and TRBJ2-3; no reliable D call. This CDR3 spans 12 amino acids. Trimming cost V 6 bases and J 4 bases, with 8 bases left between them. Germline CDR1 reads MGHRA; CDR2 reads YSYEKL. The CDR3 DNA reads TGCGCCAGCAGAGGAGATTCAGATACGCAGTATTTT. Protein product: CASRGDSDTQYF.

This clone was seen once. The chain carries TRBV27 and TRBJ2-1; 13 positions match TRBD2. CDR3 length equals 15 residues. The germline V gene has CDR1 MNHEY and CDR2 SMNVEV (reference sequence). V was clipped by 4 bases and J by 9 bases; unmatched bases: 6. CDR3 DNA: TGTGCCAGCAGTTCCGGACTAGCGGGAGTCGGTGAGCAGTTCTTC. This translates into CASSSGLAGVGEQFF.

The V gene is TRBV19, the J gene TRBJ2-1; 7 bases match TRBD1. The CDR3 spans 15 residues. V trimming: 0 bases; J trimming: 4 bases; junction bases outside the gene matches: 3. Germline CDR1 and CDR2: LNHDA and SQIVND (reference sequence). The CDR3 DNA reads as TGTGCCAGTAGTATAGATGGACAGGCTTACAATGAGCAGTTCTTC. This translates into CASSIDGQAYNEQFF.

The rearrangement joins TRBV4-2 to TRBJ1-2; 7 positions match TRBD1. The CDR3 is 14 amino acids. J gave up 4 bases and V 1 base, and 3 bases lay outside the gene matches. CDR1 is LGHNA, CDR2 YNFKEQ, per germline. The CDR3 loop reads CASSQVRQGYGYTF. In DNA, the CDR3 is TGTGCCAGCAGCCAAGTTCGACAGGGCTATGGCTACACCTTC.

The chain carries TRBV28 and TRBJ2-3, with D possibly being TRBD1 (6 bases). Trimming removed 6 bases at V and 4 bases at J, with 14 bases between. There are 14 residues in the CDR3. Germline lookup yields CDR1 MDHEN and CDR2 SYDVKM. The DNA of the CDR3 is TGTGCCAGCAGCCGGGAACAGGGTGCAGATACGCAGTATTTT. Amino acids: CASSREQGADTQYF.

The rearrangement joins TRBV9 to TRBJ2-3; weak D call: TRBD2 (6 bases). V gave up 2 bases and J gave up 6 bases, with 16 bases separating them. The CDR3 runs 15 residues. Germline V gene data show CDR1 as SGDLS and CDR2 as YYNGEE. Here the CDR3 reads CASSVSSGRSDTQYF. DNA for the CDR3: TGTGCCAGCAGCGTTTCCTCCGGGAGAAGCGATACGCAGTATTTT.

The chain is built from TRBV11-2 and TRBJ1-5; 9 nucleotides agree with TRBD1. The CDR3 consists of 14 residues. V shed 3 bases, J shed 7 bases, and the junction held 4 bases outside the gene matches. CDR1 and CDR2 (germline): SGHAT, FQNNGV. CDR3 sequence: CASSFTGGEQPQHF. Here the CDR3 DNA reads TGTGCCAGCAGCTTCACAGGGGGCGAACAGCCCCAGCATTTT.

This clone was found many times. The CDR3 sequence is CASRKAGEGYNEQFF. CDR3 bases: TGTGCCAGCAGAAAAGCGGGAGAAGGGTACAATGAGCAGTTCTTC. The rearrangement uses TRBV7-2 and TRBJ2-1; 8 bases map to TRBD2. The CDR3 spans 15 residues. V shed 6 bases and J 4 bases; nucleotides not matched to a gene: 8. Germline values: CDR1 SGHTA, CDR2 FQGNSA.

The chain is built from TRBV5-1 and TRBJ1-2; D ambiguous. This CDR3 has 13 residues. V was shortened by 3 bases and J by 7 bases, with 13 bases between the two germline ends. CDR1 is SGHRS and CDR2 is YFSETQ in the germline V gene. CDR3 sequence: CASSSNGEFGYTF. In DNA, the CDR3 is TGCGCCAGCAGCTCCAACGGGGAATTTGGCTACACCTTC. Full variable domain (rest looked up from reference TRBV5-1 and TRBJ1-2): KAGVTQTPRYLIKTRGQQVTLSCSPISGHRSVSWYQQTPGQGLQFLFEYFSETQRNKGNFPGRFSGRQFSNSRSEMNVSTLELGDSALYLCASSSNGEFGYTFGSGTRLTVV.